The present TCR beta chain was sequenced within a study of shared clonotypes between healthy human individuals (dated by TCRdb to the early 2020s). Looking at the study overall: The cohort included a few men and a couple of women between 18 and 49 years of age. For each donor, CD4 naive and CD4 memory were each given three plates, CD8 naive was given two plates, and CD8 memory was given one plate. To estimate repertoire size and how much clonotypes are shared between individuals, the study performed deep sequencing of blood TCR repertoires from a few healthy adults. To increase sequencing depth and limit assay-specific biases, different laboratories used diverse techniques to prepare libraries and sequence TCR repertoires. Each donor's leukapheresis produced roughly between roughly 0.85 and 10 billion PBMCs. Broader findings and caveats from the paper: Naive subsets generally had larger estimated clonotype richness than memory subsets. Compared with non-shared clonotypes, clonotypes shared by all four sorted-subset donors had higher generation probabilities. Sharing across four donors was observed for 4.5% to 6.5% of naive CD4, over 3% of naive CD8, about 2.3% of memory CD4, and about 0.4% of memory CD8 clonotypes. Rarefaction of sorted-subset datasets indicated incomplete sequencing despite the large sequencing depth. The small number of donors limited the genetic and exposure-history diversity represented. Pairwise subsampling led to the expectation that sequencing depth would affect the degree of clonotype sharing among donors. Only blood was sampled, and tissue TCR repertoires likely differ from those in blood.

The CDR1 and CDR2 encoded by the germline V gene are MGHRA and YSYEKL. The cysteine opens and the phenylalanine closes a CDR3 of 15 amino acids. Kept here is only the CDR3 DNA, which spans 45 bases and is read in frame from base 1. V is reduced by 4 bases and J by 1 base, leaving a spacing of 14 bases between them. CD8 naive samples were obtained by positive selection for CCR7 among CD45RO-negative cells, yielding a CD45RA+CCR7+ population from which TemRA cells were excluded. The donors were healthy, HIV-negative adults with no recently reported acute infections or vaccinations. All donors were Caucasian adults living in Nashville, Tennessee, USA. Blood was obtained by leukapheresis, after which PBMCs were separated by Ficoll-Histopaque density gradient centrifugation and cryopreserved in liquid nitrogen vapor phase. Analytical flow cytometry was used to check the purity and quantity of each magnetically sorted T cell population. From each sorted fraction, genomic DNA was isolated and quantified by UV absorbance on a Nanodrop 2000c.

Details on this clone: Its antigen remains undetermined. Nothing much larger sits one base from this clone, and base qualities are not available.

Using the deep immunoSEQ assay, multiplex PCR amplified TCR CDR3 regions from genomic DNA. Extracted genomic DNA from each cell subset was spread evenly across all wells of several immunoSEQ 96-well plates, with each plate serving as a replicate. For sorted subsets, 200 ng of genomic DNA, equivalent to roughly 30,000 T cell genomes, went into each replicate PCR. The purified libraries were quantified using a Qubit 3.0 fluorometer, sized with a Bioanalyzer 2100, and then quantified again using the KAPA Library Quantification kit. A separate single-read 150-cycle Illumina NextSeq 550 flow cell was used to sequence each immunoSEQ 96-well plate. The authors' analysis ran thus. Because the immunoSEQ output held only junctional sequences and lacked quality scores, the filtering could not match the filtering applied to full-length reads. To assign V/J genes and CDR3, sequences were annotated using PyIR, a Python wrapper for IgBLAST v1.9, with IMGT germline references. Reads were filtered out if the reads had weak V/J assignments (E-value above 1e-6), no CDR3, stop codons, out-of-frame junctions, or ambiguous translated residues. V3J clonotypes were defined as sequences sharing an identical inferred V gene, J gene, and CDR3 amino acid sequence. Percentage overlap between repertoires was calculated by dividing the number of shared unique clonotypes by the size of the smaller repertoire. Repertoire richness was assessed with RTK rarefaction, the Chao1 estimator, and Recon v2.1 estimates of unobserved clonotypes. OLGA was used to compute generation probabilities for all TCRbeta clonotypes that the gDNA method yielded from a handful of donors. TCRdb carries this immuneACCESS record with in-frame sequences only. Its versions omit some clonotypes, under half of them owing to an unresolved V gene in the studies checked, with the rest unexplained. The V and J calls and clone size are taken from that table; D and trimming were inferred from the DNA. The sample yields millions of clones; just under 95% were counted once. The ten most abundant clones make up about 1.1% of the sample.

The receptor's source is a young man in good health. Recombination joined TRBV4-1 with TRBJ2-7; the D gene assignment is ambiguous. The sequencing input was naive CD8+ T cells sorted from blood. The cell subset or site label for this specimen denotes: CD45RA+CCR7+. The bases are TGCGCCAGCAGCCTAGAAGGCCGGGCGTCCTACGAGCAGTACTTC. This translates into CASSLEGRASYEQYF.